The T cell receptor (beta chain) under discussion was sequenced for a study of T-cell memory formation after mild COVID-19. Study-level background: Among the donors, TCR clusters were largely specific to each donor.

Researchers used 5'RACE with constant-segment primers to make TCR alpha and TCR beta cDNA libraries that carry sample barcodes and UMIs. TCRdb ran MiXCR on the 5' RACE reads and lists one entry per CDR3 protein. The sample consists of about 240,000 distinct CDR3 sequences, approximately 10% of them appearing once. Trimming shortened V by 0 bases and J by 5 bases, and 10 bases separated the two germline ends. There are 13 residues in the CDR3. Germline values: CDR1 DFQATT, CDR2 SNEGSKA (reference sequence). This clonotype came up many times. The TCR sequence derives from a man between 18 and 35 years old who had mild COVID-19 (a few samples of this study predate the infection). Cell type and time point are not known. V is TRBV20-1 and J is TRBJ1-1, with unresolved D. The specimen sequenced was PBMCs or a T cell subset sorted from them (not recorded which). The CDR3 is CSAREGILTEAFF. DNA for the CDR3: TGCAGTGCTAGAGAAGGTATATTAACTGAAGCTTTCTTT.